This entry lists 21 T cell receptor beta chains sequenced from one sample in a study of T cell responses to AZD1222 COVID-19 vaccine (dated by TCRdb to the early 2020s). In light of the paper, this sample's time point label describes: baseline before first vaccination. The library was built by means of the immunoSEQ multiplex PCR assay. TCRdb limited this immuneACCESS table to in-frame rearrangements with V and J called. A share of clones is missing; checked studies link under half to unresolved V genes, and the rest is unexplained. The sample table contains about 98,000 clones; only one count was recorded for around 87% of them. The ten largest account for approximately 5% of the sample. The sequenced sample was peripheral blood, obtained on day 0 of AZD1222 vaccination. Receptors originate from an adult in good health.

The rearrangement links TRBV30 to TRBJ1-1; 9 positions match TRBD1. Trimming removed 5 bases from V and 7 bases from J; junction bases left unmatched: 8. The V gene's germline CDR1 is GTSNPN and CDR2 SVGIG (reference sequence). This CDR3 is built from 13 residues. This CDR3 reads CAWGIRTGVEAFF. DNA of the CDR3: TGTGCCTGGGGTATCCGGACAGGGGTTGAAGCTTTCTTT. The whole variable domain, remainder taken from reference TRBV30 and TRBJ1-1, is SQTIHQWPATLVQPVGSPLSLECTVEGTSNPNLYWYRQAAGRGLQLLFYSVGIGQISSEVPQNLSASRPQDRQFILSSKKLLLSDSGFYLCAWGIRTGVEAFFGQGTRLTVV.

The V and J genes are TRBV11-1 and TRBJ1-1; D call uncertain. Trimming shortened V by 2 bases and J by 5 bases, and 6 bases separated the two germline ends. This CDR3 is built from 12 residues. From germline, CDR1 is SGHAT and CDR2 FQDESV (reference sequence). The CDR3 spells CASSLTRTEAFF. The CDR3, as DNA: TGTGCCAGCAGCTTAACCAGAACTGAAGCTTTCTTT.

This rearrangement joins TRBV9 to TRBJ1-2; TRBD1 might be the D (6 bases). The CDR3 sequence is 15 residues long. V was shortened by 0 bases and J by 1 base, with 10 bases between the two germline ends. Germline CDR1 and CDR2: SGDLS and YYNGEE. The CDR3 DNA follows: TGTGCCAGCAGCGTAGCTGAGGGGGTTAACTATGGCTACACCTTC. Encoded protein: CASSVAEGVNYGYTF.

The chain is built from TRBV5-5 and TRBJ2-1, with unresolved D. Germline V CDR1 and CDR2: SGHKS, YYEKEE (reference sequence). With 4 bases removed from V and 15 bases from J, the gap between germline ends came to 17 bases. The CDR3 extends over 12 amino acids. The CDR3 nucleotides read TGTGCCAGCAGCAACGCCCGAGACAAGGGGTTCTTC. Amino acid sequence: CASSNARDKGFF.

The chain employs TRBV11-2 and TRBJ1-2, with a possible D match to TRBD1 (5 bases). The CDR3 consists of 14 residues. Germline V gene lookup returns CDR1 SGHAT and CDR2 FQNNGV. V gave up 4 bases and J gave up 7 bases, with 16 bases separating them. The CDR3 region is CASSSVRGFRGYTF. The CDR3 DNA sequence: TGTGCCAGCAGCTCCGTACGGGGGTTTCGTGGCTACACCTTC.

The V call is TRBV5-6, the J call TRBJ1-2; no firm D call. The germline gives CDR1 SGHDT, CDR2 YYEEEE. V was shortened by 0 bases and J by 5 bases, with 11 bases between the two germline ends. The length of the CDR3 is 14 residues. The CDR3 sequence is CASSLGQIMYGYTF. CDR3 nucleotides: TGTGCCAGCAGCTTGGGGCAGATAATGTATGGCTACACCTTC.

The rearrangement joins TRBV6-4 to TRBJ2-1; the match to TRBD2 covers 8 bases. The CDR3 loop spans 15 amino acids. The V gene's germline CDR1 is MRHNA and CDR2 SNTAGT. After removal of 4 bases from V and 0 bases from J, the junction contained 2 bases not matched to a gene. The CDR3 reads CASSASGFSYNEQFF. The CDR3 DNA reads as TGTGCCAGCAGTGCTAGCGGGTTCTCCTACAATGAGCAGTTCTTC.

The V call is TRBV21-1, the J call TRBJ2-7. TRBV21-1 counts as a pseudogene. The CDR3 is 16 amino acids. The CDR3 DNA is TGTGCCAGCAGCCCCCGGACCGGGTTCGGAGTCTACGAGCAGTACTTC. This codes for CASSPRTGFGVYEQYF.

The chain joins TRBV7-2 to TRBJ2-3, with 7 bases that match TRBD2. Germline CDR1 is SGHTA and CDR2 is FQGNSA. CDR3 length: 19 residues. The ends lost 1 base at V and 0 bases at J; junction bases unmatched: 13. CDR3 amino acids: CASSLVGSGPTLSTDTQYF. For the CDR3, the DNA is TGTGCCAGCAGCTTAGTCGGTAGCGGGCCTACCCTTAGCACAGATACGCAGTATTTT.

The chain joins TRBV6-5 to TRBJ1-6; D may be TRBD1 (5 bases). Germline CDR1 and CDR2: MNHEY and SVGAGI. Trimming removed 2 bases from V and 8 bases from J, with 10 bases in between. This CDR3 has 14 amino acids. The CDR3 reads CASSYDSRDSPLHF. The CDR3 DNA reads TGTGCCAGCAGTTACGACAGTCGCGATTCACCCCTCCACTTT.

The chain carries TRBV27 and TRBJ2-7, with unresolved D. This CDR3 has 13 amino acids. The V end was cut by 5 bases, the J end by 6 bases, with 14 bases between. Looked up from germline, CDR1 is MNHEY and CDR2 is SMNVEV (reference sequence). CDR3 region: CASSPGRSGEQYF. The CDR3 DNA reads as TGTGCCAGCAGTCCGGGCAGATCGGGCGAGCAGTACTTC.

This clone appeared once. The chain combines TRBV3-1 (or the pseudogene TRBV3-2) with TRBJ1-2; 8 nucleotides agree with TRBD1. The CDR3 totals 13 residues. The V gene end was trimmed by 4 bases and the J gene end by 8 bases; junction bases not matched to a gene: 6. Germline V gene data show CDR1 as LGHDT and CDR2 as YNNKEL (reference sequence). CDR3 sequence reads: CASSPGQGFGYTF. The CDR3 bases are TGTGCCAGCAGCCCCGGACAGGGCTTCGGCTACACCTTC.

The chain combines TRBV7-2 with TRBJ1-1, with D unresolved. Between the trimmed V and J ends, which lost 1 base and 1 base, there was a span of 4 bases. The CDR3 has 13 residues. Germline CDR1 SGHTA, CDR2 FQGNSA. As DNA, the CDR3 is TGTGCCAGCAGCTTAGACCCGAACACTGAAGCTTTCTTT. This codes for CASSLDPNTEAFF.

The V call is TRBV18, the J call TRBJ2-7; tentative D call: TRBD1 (5 bases). The germline gives CDR1 KGHSH, CDR2 LQKENI. The CDR3 sequence is 14 residues long. Trimming took 2 bases from V and 5 from J, leaving 13 bases between them. The chain's CDR3 is CASSPTTGGHEQYF. The DNA of the CDR3 is TGTGCCAGCTCACCAACAACAGGCGGCCACGAGCAGTACTTC. Using reference TRBV18 and TRBJ2-7 for the parts outside the CDR3, the full variable domain is NAGVMQNPRHLVRRRGQEARLRCSPMKGHSHVYWYRQLPEEGLKFMVYLQKENIIDESGMPKERFSAEFPKEGPSILRIQQVVRGDSAAYFCASSPTTGGHEQYFGPGTRLTVT.

The chain uses TRBV23-1 and TRBJ1-5; D unclear. TRBV23-1 is an open reading frame whose function is uncertain. V was shortened by 2 bases and J by 0 bases, with 14 bases between the two germline ends. The CDR3 is made up of 17 amino acids. The chain's CDR3 is CASSQVGSRDSNQPQHF. In DNA form, the CDR3 reads TGCGCCAGCAGTCAAGTTGGCAGCAGAGATAGCAATCAGCCCCAGCATTTT.

The chain combines TRBV18 with TRBJ1-2; the D is unclear. Germline-derived CDR1 and CDR2 are KGHSH and LQKENI. This CDR3 is built from 13 residues. V was trimmed by 0 bases and J by 8 bases, leaving 10 bases between them. CDR3 residues: CASSPPGMWGYTF. CDR3 in DNA: TGTGCCAGCTCACCACCGGGGATGTGGGGCTACACCTTC.

V is TRBV15 and J is TRBJ1-2; 9 nucleotides agree with TRBD1. V shed 2 bases, J shed 7 bases, and the junction held 8 bases outside the gene matches. Germline V gene lookup returns CDR1 LNHNV and CDR2 YYDKDF (reference sequence). CDR3 length equals 15 residues. CDR3 residues: CATSRPVGQGVGYTF. In nucleotides, the CDR3 is TGTGCCACCAGCAGACCCGTGGGACAGGGTGTTGGCTACACCTTC.

The chain uses TRBV25-1 and TRBJ2-3, with D tentatively TRBD1 or TRBD2 (7 bases each). Germline CDR1 MGHDK, CDR2 SYGVNS. The CDR3 has 15 amino acids. V was trimmed by 6 bases and J by 1 base, leaving 14 bases between them. For the CDR3, the DNA is TGTGCCAGCAGGGGGAGGGGGCATCGCACAGATACGCAGTATTTT. As protein: CASRGRGHRTDTQYF.

The chain links TRBV5-1 to TRBJ1-6, with D perhaps matching TRBD1 (5 bases). The CDR3 covers 15 residues. V shed 0 bases and J shed 6 bases, with 10 bases lying between them. From germline, CDR1 is SGHRS and CDR2 YFSETQ. Here the CDR3 reads CASSLAGQGNSPLHF. The DNA of the CDR3 is TGCGCCAGCAGCTTGGCCGGGCAGGGTAATTCACCCCTCCACTTT.

V is TRBV9 and J is TRBJ2-2, with no clear D. The CDR3 runs to 12 residues. V was clipped by 3 bases and J by 6 bases, with 6 bases between them. CDR1 and CDR2 from the germline V gene are SGDLS and YYNGEE. As DNA, the CDR3 is TGTGCCAGCAGCGCTAGTGCCGGGGAGCTGTTTTTT. It encodes CASSASAGELFF.

A remark on this clone: Other DNA sequences in this specimen translate into the identical CDR3. The V call is TRBV10-2, the J call TRBJ2-7; 7 bases fit TRBD2. This CDR3 comprises 13 residues. From germline, CDR1 is WSHSY and CDR2 SAAADI. V gave up 5 bases and J gave up 5 bases; unmatched junction bases: 6. As DNA, the CDR3 is TGCGCCAGCAGTTCCGGGACTATCGACGAGCAGTACTTC. This sequence encodes CASSSGTIDEQYF.